The TCR beta chain described here comes from a study of human T cells and chemical hapten exposure. V shed 3 bases and J 8 bases; nucleotides not matched to a gene: 21. This CDR3 is 18 amino acids long. CDR1 is DFQATT, CDR2 SNEGSKA, per germline (reference sequence). Each CDR3 protein gets one entry after TCRdb re-called the RACE reads with MiXCR. The data hold 85,000 to 95,000 distinct CDR3 sequences, with about 10% observed a single time. Time point: healthy volunteer bleed at 2 weeks. Total RNA extraction was carried out from unfractionated whole blood. The chain joins TRBV20-1 to TRBJ2-1; TRBD2 agrees at 8 bases. The sequencing sample was made of whole blood. The clonotype comes from a female donor in good health. Some clones in this sample may be carry-over from other donors' samples. Here the CDR3 reads CSASSYRAGGMILDEQFF. The CDR3 bases are TGCAGTGCTAGTAGTTACCGGGCGGGAGGCATGATTCTCGATGAGCAGTTCTTC.